The source of this TCR beta chain is a study of blood T cell repertoires in COVID-19. Turning to the study itself: Italy, Spain and the United States were the sources of the convalescent and acute COVID-19 samples. From T cells, B-cell-depleted T cells, or PBMCs came the material, which was cDNA or gDNA.

The germline V gene encodes CDR1 KGHSH and CDR2 LQKENI. The CDR3 totals 18 residues. V shed 3 bases and J shed 3 bases, with 18 bases lying between them. In the authors' workflow: From reference gene primer amplification, estimates of nucleated cell counts were derived. Sequencing used immunoSEQ multiplex PCR; TCRdb keeps in-frame clones, though not all of them. The V and J calls and clone size were taken over from that table, and D and trimming were inferred from the DNA. The table records 60,000 to 80,000 clones, around nine tenths of them present only once. This sequence was found in a human donor in a cohort sampled during active COVID-19. The gene calls are TRBV18 and TRBJ2-6, with D perhaps matching TRBD2 (5 bases). The sample consisted of peripheral blood. In DNA form, the CDR3 reads TGTGCCAGCTCACCTTACGGGGATGTAGGGTATGGGGCCAACGTCCTGACTTTC. It is translated as CASSPYGDVGYGANVLTF. Variable domain in full (rest from reference TRBV18 and TRBJ2-6): NAGVMQNPRHLVRRRGQEARLRCSPMKGHSHVYWYRQLPEEGLKFMVYLQKENIIDESGMPKERFSAEFPKEGPSILRIQQVVRGDSAAYFCASSPYGDVGYGANVLTFGAGSRLTVL.